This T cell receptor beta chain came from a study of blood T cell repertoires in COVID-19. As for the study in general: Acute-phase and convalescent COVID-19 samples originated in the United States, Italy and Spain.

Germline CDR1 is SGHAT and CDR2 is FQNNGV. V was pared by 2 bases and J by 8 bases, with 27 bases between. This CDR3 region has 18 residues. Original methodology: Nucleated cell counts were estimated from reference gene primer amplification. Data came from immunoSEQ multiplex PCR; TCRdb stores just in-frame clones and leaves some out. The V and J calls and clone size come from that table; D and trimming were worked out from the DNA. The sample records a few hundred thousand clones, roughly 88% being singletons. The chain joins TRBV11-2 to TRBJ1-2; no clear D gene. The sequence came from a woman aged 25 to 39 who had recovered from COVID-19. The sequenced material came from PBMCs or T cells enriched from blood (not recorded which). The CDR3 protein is CASSLSPNRRYGFAGYTF. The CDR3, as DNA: TGTGCCAGCAGCTTATCGCCAAATCGCCGGTATGGTTTTGCGGGCTACACCTTC.